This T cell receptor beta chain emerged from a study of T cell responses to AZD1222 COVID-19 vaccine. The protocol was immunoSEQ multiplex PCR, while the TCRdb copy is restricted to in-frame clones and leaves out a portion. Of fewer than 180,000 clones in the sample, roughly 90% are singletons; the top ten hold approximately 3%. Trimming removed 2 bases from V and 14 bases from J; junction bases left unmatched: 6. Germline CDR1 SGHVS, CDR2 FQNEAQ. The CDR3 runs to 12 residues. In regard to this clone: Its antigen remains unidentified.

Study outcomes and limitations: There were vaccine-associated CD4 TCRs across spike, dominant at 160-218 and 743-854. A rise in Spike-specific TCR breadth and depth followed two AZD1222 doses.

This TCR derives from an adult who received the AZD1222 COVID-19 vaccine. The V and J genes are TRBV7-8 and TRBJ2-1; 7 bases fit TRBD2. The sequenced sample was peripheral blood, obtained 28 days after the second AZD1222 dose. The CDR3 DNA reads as TGTGCCAGCAGCTTAATAGCGGGCCTTGAGTTCTTC. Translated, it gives CASSLIAGLEFF.